Below are 5 T cell receptor beta chains sequenced from a single sample in a study of blood T cells in healthy people across ages. Primed by a sample-barcoded 5' primer and a J-beta primer mix, a second PCR proceeded for 7 to 11 cycles. TCRdb called the 5' RACE reads again in MiXCR, with one record for every CDR3 protein. The sample yields about 1 million distinct CDR3 sequences, around 45% seen once. Sequencing was performed on blood. The receptor source for this set is a woman aged 55 to 70 in good health.

V usage is TRBV7-9 and J usage is TRBJ2-5; the match to TRBD2 covers 10 bases. In germline, CDR1 is SEHNR, CDR2 FQNEAQ (reference sequence). J lost 4 bases, V lost 5 bases, and 1 base had no gene match. The CDR3 spans 13 residues. The chain's CDR3 is CASSPSGGETQYF. DNA of the CDR3: TGTGCCAGCAGCCCTAGCGGGGGAGAGACCCAGTACTTC. Full variable domain (missing parts from reference TRBV7-9 and TRBJ2-5): DTGVSQNPRHKITKRGQNVTFRCDPISEHNRLYWYRQTLGQGPEFLTYFQNEAQLEKSRLLSDRFSAERPKGSFSTLEIQRTEQGDSAMYLCASSPSGGETQYFGPGTRLLVL.

This clonotype has ten or more counts. The chain carries TRBV4-2 and TRBJ2-5; unclear D gene. Trimming pared 4 bases from V and 0 bases from J, leaving 9 bases between. CDR1 and CDR2 (germline): LGHNA, YNFKEQ. The CDR3 contains 14 residues. The CDR3 nucleotides read TGTGCCAGCAGCCCCTCCCGCGACCAAGAGACCCAGTACTTC. It is translated as CASSPSRDQETQYF.

The chain links TRBV18 to TRBJ2-4; 9 nucleotides line up with TRBD2. CDR1 and CDR2 (germline): KGHSH, LQKENI. The CDR3 is 16 residues long. With V trimmed by 3 bases and J by 15 bases, 18 bases remained unmatched. The CDR3 here is CASSPRRIAGEGTWYF. The DNA of the CDR3 is TGTGCCAGCTCACCCAGAAGGATAGCGGGAGAGGGGACGTGGTACTTC.

The CDR3 sequence: CASSVTRMATQYF. The CDR3 bases are TGTGCCAGCAGTGTTACTAGAATGGCGACCCAGTACTTC. The chain couples TRBV27 to TRBJ2-7, with D possibly matching TRBD2 (5 bases). Gene TRBJ2-5 matches the end of the DNA better, so the J call may be wrong. Germline CDR1 reads MNHEY; CDR2 reads SMNVEV (reference sequence). The CDR3 is 13 residues long.

Only a few counts were recorded for this clonotype. The chain is built from TRBV6-5 and TRBJ1-5; D gene ambiguous. This CDR3 is 12 amino acids long. The germline gives CDR1 MNHEY, CDR2 SVGAGI. Trimming pared 6 bases from V and 3 bases from J, leaving 6 bases between. The CDR3 nucleotides read TGTGCCAGCAGGGGCGTCAATCAGCCCCAGCATTTT. This translates into CASRGVNQPQHF.